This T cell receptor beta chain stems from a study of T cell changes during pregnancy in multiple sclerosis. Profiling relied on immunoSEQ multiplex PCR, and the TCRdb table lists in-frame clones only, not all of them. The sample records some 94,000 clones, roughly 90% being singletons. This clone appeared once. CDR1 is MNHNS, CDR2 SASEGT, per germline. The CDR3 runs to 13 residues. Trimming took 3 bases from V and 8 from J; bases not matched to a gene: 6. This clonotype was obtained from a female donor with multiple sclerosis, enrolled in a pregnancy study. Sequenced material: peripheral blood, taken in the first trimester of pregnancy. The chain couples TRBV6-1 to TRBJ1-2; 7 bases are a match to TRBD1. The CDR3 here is CASSEANRGGYTF. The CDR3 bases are TGTGCCAGCAGTGAGGCGAACAGGGGAGGCTACACCTTC.